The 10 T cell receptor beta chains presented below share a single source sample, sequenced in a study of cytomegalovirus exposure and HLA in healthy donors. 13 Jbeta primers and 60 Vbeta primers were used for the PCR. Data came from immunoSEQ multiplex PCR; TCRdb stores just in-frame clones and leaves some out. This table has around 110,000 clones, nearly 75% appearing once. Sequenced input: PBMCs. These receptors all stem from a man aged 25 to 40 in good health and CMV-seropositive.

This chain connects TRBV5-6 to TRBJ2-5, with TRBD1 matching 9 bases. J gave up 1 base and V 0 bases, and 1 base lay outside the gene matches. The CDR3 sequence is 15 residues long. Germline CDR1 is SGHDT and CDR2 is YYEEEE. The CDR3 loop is CASSLVTGGQETQYF. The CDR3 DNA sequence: TGTGCCAGCAGCTTGGTGACAGGGGGCCAAGAGACCCAGTACTTC. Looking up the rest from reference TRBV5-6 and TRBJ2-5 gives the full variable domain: DAGVTQSPTHLIKTRGQQVTLRCSPKSGHDTVSWYQQALGQGPQFIFQYYEEEERQRGNFPDRFSGHQFPNYSSELNVNALLLGDSALYLCASSLVTGGQETQYFGPGTRLLVL.

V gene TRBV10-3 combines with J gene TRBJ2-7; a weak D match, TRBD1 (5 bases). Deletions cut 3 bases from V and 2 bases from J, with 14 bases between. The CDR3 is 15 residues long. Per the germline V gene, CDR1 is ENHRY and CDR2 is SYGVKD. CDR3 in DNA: TGTGCCATCAGTGATACGGGCAGGGCCACCTACGAGCAGTACTTC. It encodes CAISDTGRATYEQYF.

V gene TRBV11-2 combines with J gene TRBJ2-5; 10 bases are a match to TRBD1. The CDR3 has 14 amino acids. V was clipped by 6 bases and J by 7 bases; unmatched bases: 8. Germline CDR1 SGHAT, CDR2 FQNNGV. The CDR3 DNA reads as TGTGCCAGCAGACCGGGACAGGGGATGGGGACCCAGTACTTC. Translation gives CASRPGQGMGTQYF. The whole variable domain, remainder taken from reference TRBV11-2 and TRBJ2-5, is EAGVAQSPRYKIIEKRQSVAFWCNPISGHATLYWYQQILGQGPKLLIQFQNNGVVDDSQLPKDRFSAERLKGVDSTLKIQPAKLEDSAVYLCASRPGQGMGTQYFGPGTRLLVL.

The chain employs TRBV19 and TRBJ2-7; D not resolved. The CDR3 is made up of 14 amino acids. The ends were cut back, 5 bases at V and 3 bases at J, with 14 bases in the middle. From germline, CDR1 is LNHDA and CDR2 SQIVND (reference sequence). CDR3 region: CASSADKNHYEQYF. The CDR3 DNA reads TGTGCCAGTAGTGCCGACAAGAACCACTACGAGCAGTACTTC.

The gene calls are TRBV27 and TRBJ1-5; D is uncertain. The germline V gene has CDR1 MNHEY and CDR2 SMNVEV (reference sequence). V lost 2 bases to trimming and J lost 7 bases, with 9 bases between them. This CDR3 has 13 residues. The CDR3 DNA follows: TGTGCCAGCAGTTTAACGGGTAGGCAGCCCCAGCATTTT. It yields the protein CASSLTGRQPQHF.

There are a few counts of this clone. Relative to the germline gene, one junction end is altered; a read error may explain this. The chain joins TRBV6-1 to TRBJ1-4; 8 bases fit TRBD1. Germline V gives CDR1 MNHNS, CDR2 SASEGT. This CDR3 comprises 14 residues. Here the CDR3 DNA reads TGTGCCAGCAGTGAAGAGCAAAATTTACCGGGACAGGAATTT. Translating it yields CASSEEQNLPGQEF.

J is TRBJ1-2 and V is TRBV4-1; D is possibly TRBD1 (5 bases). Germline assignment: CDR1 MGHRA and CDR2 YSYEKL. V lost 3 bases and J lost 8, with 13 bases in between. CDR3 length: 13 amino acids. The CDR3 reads CASSHPQGQGYTF. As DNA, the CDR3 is TGCGCCAGCAGCCACCCCCAGGGCCAGGGCTACACCTTC.

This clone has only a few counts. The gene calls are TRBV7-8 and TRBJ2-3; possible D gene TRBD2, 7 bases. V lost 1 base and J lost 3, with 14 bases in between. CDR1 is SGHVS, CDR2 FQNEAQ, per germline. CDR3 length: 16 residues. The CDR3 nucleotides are TGTGCCAGCAGCTTAGTCGCGGGGGCTTGGACAGATACGCAGTATTTT. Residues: CASSLVAGAWTDTQYF.

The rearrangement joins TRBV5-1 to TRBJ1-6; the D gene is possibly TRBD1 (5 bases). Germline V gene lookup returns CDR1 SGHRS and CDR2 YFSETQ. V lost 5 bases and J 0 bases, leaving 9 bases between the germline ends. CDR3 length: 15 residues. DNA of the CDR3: TGCGCCAGCAGGGCAGACAGCTCCTATAATTCACCCCTCCACTTT. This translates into CASRADSSYNSPLHF.

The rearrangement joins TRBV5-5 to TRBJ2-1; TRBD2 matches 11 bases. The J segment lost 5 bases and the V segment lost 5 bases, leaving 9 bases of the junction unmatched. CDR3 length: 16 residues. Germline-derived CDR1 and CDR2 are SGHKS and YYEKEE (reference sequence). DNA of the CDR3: TGTGCCAGCAGGCCTCCGCTAGCGGGGGGCAACAATGAGCAGTTCTTC. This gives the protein CASRPPLAGGNNEQFF.